The subject of this entry is one TCR beta chain. The antigen is undetermined. Per sorted-subset replicate PCR, input was approximately 180 ng DNA, representing around 29,000 T cell genomes. Measured with immunoSEQ multiplex PCR; TCRdb has only the in-frame clones, and not every one. The repertoire holds around 1,100,000 clones, with 60% to 80% as singletons. This record belongs to a study of shared clonotypes between healthy human individuals. General study results and limits: Rarefaction exposed incomplete sorted-subset sequencing despite large depth.

Trimming removed 6 bases from V and 1 base from J, with 12 bases in between. The CDR3 extends over 14 amino acids. CDR1 and CDR2 (germline): MNHEY, SVGAGI. Sequencing used memory CD4+ T cells from PBMCs. Indicated subset: CD45RA-negative fraction. The rearrangement links TRBV6-5 to TRBJ1-1; weak D call: TRBD1 (6 bases). This TCR was sampled from a man aged 18 to 29 in good health. Some clones in this sample may be carry-over from other donors' samples. For the CDR3, the DNA is TGTGCCAGCAGACTGCGACAGGAGAACACTGAAGCTTTCTTT. Amino acid sequence: CASRLRQENTEAFF.